The subject of this entry is one T cell receptor beta chain. There is no known antigen for this receptor. No quality values exist for individual bases; no much larger clone is one base distant. The immunoSEQ Assay was used to sequence TCR beta CDR3 regions from DNA. The paper's processing steps were these. T cell density was computed as TCR beta template counts normalized to usable DNA estimated by amplifying housekeeping genes. The preseqR package was used to estimate richness by extrapolating to 400,000 templates for PBMC samples and to 120,000 templates for tissue samples. Clonality was calculated as one minus Pielou's evenness. Tissue-enriched TCRs were identified by differential abundance testing using productive amino-acid clonotypes, minimum total count 5 and alpha 0.1. Repertoire overlap between compartments was quantified with the Jaccard Index and Morisita Overlap Index. GLIPH clustered TCR beta CDR3s with public tetramer-defined viral CDR3s; viral motifs required at least three viral sequences plus V-gene enrichment. Drawn from immuneACCESS, this table holds only the in-frame rearrangements with V and J called that TCRdb kept. Clones are partly lost; checked studies trace under half to an unresolved V gene and leave the rest unexplained. That table furnishes V, J and clone size, whereas the DNA furnished D and trimming. This sample lists about 41,000 clones; about nine tenths were detected once. The ten largest make up more than 2% of the sample.

Per the germline V gene, KGHSH is the CDR1 and LQKENI is the CDR2. V and J are truncated by 8 bases and 5 bases respectively, leaving an intervening sequence of 13 bases. The CDR3 measures 13 amino acids from cysteine to phenylalanine. The retained sequence is limited to the CDR3, 39 bases, with the frame set at the first base. These data come from a study of T cells in localized non-small cell lung cancer (dated by TCRdb to 2018 to 2020). Regarding the research as a whole: The study examined T cell repertoires in a few hundred patients with early-stage NSCLC and compared tumors with uninvolved tumor-adjacent lungs. All 240 or so NSCLC patients in the cohort were treatment-naive and had localized lung tumors that were resected. Of the NSCLC patients, about 130 were male and around 99 were female, and the mean age was approximately 66 years.

Paper-wide results and their limitations: Because multi-region tumor sequencing was not done, intratumor heterogeneity could not be ruled out. Because the study design was exploratory, TCR variables were selected using unadjusted p-values without false-discovery rate correction. Higher T cell density in blood was associated with longer overall survival, whereas higher clonality in adjacent lung was associated with shorter survival. A median of around 50 of the top 100 tumor clones were detected in paired uninvolved adjacent lung, and 28 of these tumor clones were also found among the top 100 clones of the paired uninvolved adjacent lung. Uninvolved tumor-adjacent lung showed the highest T cell clonality, higher than tumor, which suggests more focused antigenic responses in the uninvolved tumor-adjacent lung.

At diagnosis, peripheral blood, uninvolved tumor-adjacent lung and tumor were collected and stored as a combination of fresh-frozen and FFPE material. For TCR repertoire profiling, blood samples were analyzed in the form of peripheral blood mononuclear cells. This chain joins TRBV18 to TRBJ1-5, and perhaps TRBD1 as D gene, on 5 matching bases. The specimen was peripheral blood, collected before any cancer treatment. This clonotype was obtained from a female donor older than 55 with stage I squamous cell lung carcinoma. This receptor has the CDR3 CASAVEGHQPQHF. The sequenced DNA is TGTGCCAGCGCGGTCGAGGGACATCAGCCCCAGCATTTT.